These 14 T cell receptor beta chains originate from one sample sequenced in a study of CXCR3-negative and CXCR3-positive naive CD8 T cells. UMI-labeled 5' RACE TRB cDNA libraries were prepared from the cells. Following a re-call of the 5' RACE reads, TCRdb has one entry per CDR3 protein and lacks DNA. The repertoire table contains about 110,000 distinct CDR3 sequences. The study's findings and limits: Researchers report that CXCR3-positive naive cells carry more hydrophobic TRB CDR3s than CXCR3-negative naive cells.

The antigens of these receptors remain unknown. Sequenced: naive CXCR3+ CD8+ T cells from blood. The sample's subset: CD45RO-CCR7+CD27+CD95- naive CD8+ T cells expressing CXCR3 (TNR3+). The source of these receptors is a human donor in good health. Some clones in this sample may be carry-over from other donors' samples.

The chain links TRBV6-2 or TRBV6-3 to TRBJ2-7; with no DNA, the TCRdb D assignment of TRBD1 cannot be verified. The CDR3 totals 14 residues. Germline values: CDR1 MNHEY, CDR2 SVGEGT. CDR3 in amino acids: CASSALDSSYEQYF.

The chain carries TRBV16 and TRBJ2-7; checking the TCRdb D call of TRBD1 is not possible without DNA. The CDR3 is made up of 15 amino acids. CDR1 and CDR2 from the germline V gene are KGHSY and FQNENV. CDR3 amino acids: CASSHSSTGSYEQYF.

The J gene is TRBJ2-1, the V gene TRBV14; TCRdb's D call of TRBD1 is untestable without DNA. This CDR3 spans 17 amino acids. Germline-derived CDR1 and CDR2 are SGHDN and FVKESK. The CDR3 here is CASSQYGGQEIYNEQFF.

This chain joins TRBV20-1 and TRBJ2-1; without DNA, the TCRdb call of TRBD2 cannot be checked. Germline loops: CDR1 DFQATT, CDR2 SNEGSKA (reference sequence). CDR3 length: 16 amino acids. CDR3 sequence: CSAETPTSGGEDEQFF.

The chain combines TRBV28 with TRBJ2-7; TCRdb's D call of TRBD1 is untestable without DNA. The CDR3 sequence is 15 residues long. The germline CDR1 and CDR2 sequences are MDHEN and SYDVKM. The CDR3 is CASSHPGTGVYEQYF.

The rearrangement links TRBV11-2 to TRBJ2-5; TCRdb's D call of TRBD1 is untestable without DNA. The CDR3 runs 17 residues. CDR1 is SGHAT, CDR2 FQNNGV, per germline. The CDR3 loop is CASSPYRGRGAKETQYF. Using reference TRBV11-2 and TRBJ2-5 for the parts outside the CDR3, the full variable domain is EAGVAQSPRYKIIEKRQSVAFWCNPISGHATLYWYQQILGQGPKLLIQFQNNGVVDDSQLPKDRFSAERLKGVDSTLKIQPAKLEDSAVYLCASSPYRGRGAKETQYFGPGTRLLVL.

The chain combines TRBV6-5 with TRBJ2-1; TCRdb's assignment of TRBD2 cannot be checked, as there is no DNA. Germline V CDR1 and CDR2: MNHEY, SVGAGI. The CDR3 runs 13 residues. The CDR3: CASSYSLLDEQFF.

The chain carries TRBV29-1 and TRBJ2-7. This CDR3 spans 14 amino acids. Germline V gives CDR1 SQVTM, CDR2 ANQGSEA. Here the CDR3 reads CSVMTPFSSYEQYF.

The genes are TRBV19 and TRBJ2-1; the TRBD2 assignment by TCRdb is unverifiable without DNA. CDR1 and CDR2 from the germline V gene are LNHDA and SQIVND (reference sequence). There are 14 residues in the CDR3. This CDR3 is CASSISGAYNEQFF.

V and J are TRBV9 and TRBJ2-1; the D call of TRBD2 rests on TCRdb alone, since no DNA is present to check it. The CDR3 sequence is 16 residues long. The germline V gene encodes CDR1 SGDLS and CDR2 YYNGEE. CDR3 region: CASQTISSGEYNEQFF.

V is TRBV12-3 or TRBV12-4 and J is TRBJ2-7; TCRdb's assignment of TRBD2 cannot be checked, as there is no DNA. CDR3 size: 14 residues. The chain's CDR3 is CASSPSLATLGQYF.

The chain links TRBV6-5 to TRBJ1-1; the TCRdb call, TRBD1, lacks DNA for checking. The CDR3 contains 14 residues. Germline-derived CDR1 and CDR2 are MNHEY and SVGAGI. CDR3: CASRSTGLNTEAFF.

J is TRBJ2-1 and V is TRBV27. The CDR3 loop spans 14 amino acids. The germline CDR1 and CDR2 sequences are MNHEY and SMNVEV (reference sequence). The CDR3 is CAAQKTVDSGEQFF.

The J gene is TRBJ1-5, the V gene TRBV28; without DNA, the TCRdb call of TRBD1 cannot be checked. Germline V lookup: CDR1 MDHEN, CDR2 SYDVKM. The CDR3 runs 14 residues. CDR3 sequence: CASSSNRENQPQHF.